The 4 T cell receptor beta chains below all came from one sample that was sequenced in a study of blood T cell repertoires in COVID-19. Sequenced by immunoSEQ multiplex PCR; TCRdb stores in-frame clones only, minus some. The data contain more than 250,000 clones, approximately 88% of them singletons. Sequences were obtained from PBMCs or T cells enriched from blood (not recorded which). The receptors shown here come from a woman in her 40s with acute COVID-19.

This chain joins TRBV28 and TRBJ1-5; TRBD1 aligns across 7 bases. With V trimmed by 7 bases and J by 7 bases, 13 bases remained unmatched. The length of the CDR3 is 15 residues. Germline CDR1 MDHEN, CDR2 SYDVKM. The CDR3 here is CASNKPTGEEQPQHF. DNA of the CDR3: TGTGCCAGCAATAAACCTACAGGGGAGGAACAGCCCCAGCATTTT.

V and J are TRBV28 and TRBJ1-2; D ambiguous. Germline V gene sequence: CDR1 MDHEN, CDR2 SYDVKM. The CDR3 sequence is 11 residues long. Trimming cost V 3 bases and J 4 bases, with 3 bases left between them. For the CDR3, the DNA is TGTGCCAGCAGTTTTCTCTATGGCTACACCTTC. Protein sequence: CASSFLYGYTF.

This chain connects TRBV4-3 to TRBJ2-2; D possibly corresponds to TRBD1 (6 bases). This CDR3 is 15 amino acids long. Germline CDR1 LGHNA, CDR2 YSLEER. Trimming stripped 7 bases from V and 1 base from J, with 13 bases between. The CDR3 reads CASKEGTQNTGELFF. CDR3 sequence (DNA): TGCGCCAGCAAAGAGGGGACACAGAACACCGGGGAGCTGTTTTTT.

The chain is built from TRBV6-5 and TRBJ1-1; D might be TRBD1 (6 bases). Trimming cost V 6 bases and J 4 bases, with 15 bases left between them. Germline lookup yields CDR1 MNHEY and CDR2 SVGAGI. The CDR3 is 14 amino acids. CDR3 protein: CASRPQGLGTEAFF. In DNA form, the CDR3 reads TGTGCCAGCAGGCCACAGGGCTTAGGCACTGAAGCTTTCTTT.